This T cell receptor (beta chain) was sequenced in a study of CXCR3-negative and CXCR3-positive naive CD8 T cells. Study results and limitations: TRB CDR3s were more hydrophobic in CXCR3-positive than in CXCR3-negative naive cells. Comparison of naive CXCR3-negative and CXCR3-positive cells revealed similar TRBV-TRBJ usage, while memory cells differed.

Researchers sorted around 300,000 cells of each CD8+ T cell subset in triplicate. Germline loops: CDR1 DFQATT, CDR2 SNEGSKA (reference sequence). The CDR3 has 15 amino acids. 5' RACE with UMI labels generated the TRB cDNA libraries. TCRdb re-called the 5' RACE reads and shows each CDR3 protein once, DNA omitted. The sample has 55,000 to 70,000 distinct CDR3 sequences; the top ten hold about 0.7%. Note on this clonotype: The antigen is not known.

The chain links TRBV20-1 to TRBJ2-7; absent DNA, TCRdb's TRBD2 call cannot be checked. The sequenced sample was naive CXCR3+ CD8+ T cells from blood. As to subset: CD45RO-CCR7+CD27+CD95- naive CD8+ T cells expressing CXCR3 (TNR3+). The receptor was derived from a human donor in good health. Some clones in this sample may be carry-over from other donors' samples. This CDR3 reads CSAPLERGPPYEQYF.